This TCR beta chain was identified during a study of tumor-infiltrating lymphocytes in localized non-small cell lung cancer. The study's findings and limits: Higher tumor T cell infiltration than in uninvolved lung was supported by TCRbeta sequencing. No T-cell fraction difference was seen between IM1 and IM2 tumors.

Libraries were prepared by immunoSEQ multiplex PCR; TCRdb keeps only in-frame clonotypes and omits some of them. This sample has approximately 13,000 clones, with roughly 70% found just once. About this clone: What it binds is unknown.

CDR3 length: 15 amino acids. CDR1 is SGHNT and CDR2 is YYREEE in the germline V gene (reference sequence). V was trimmed by 5 bases and J by 0 bases, leaving 13 bases between them. The V and J genes are TRBV5-4 and TRBJ2-3; D unclear. Sequenced input: lung tumor tissue. This receptor was taken from a human donor with non-small cell lung cancer. The CDR3 sequence: CASSSGWPSTDTQYF. The CDR3 DNA reads as TGTGCCAGCAGTTCAGGATGGCCTAGCACAGATACGCAGTATTTT.